Included here is one T cell receptor beta chain sequence, with context. V was shortened by 0 bases and J by 3 bases, with 18 bases between the two germline ends. Germline-derived CDR1 and CDR2 are SGDLS and YYNGEE. The CDR3 runs to 17 residues. This entry belongs to a study of blood T cells in healthy people across ages. Using a J-beta primer mix together with a sample-barcoded 5' primer, a second PCR was run for roughly 6 to 12 cycles. TCRdb reprocessed the 5' RACE reads with MiXCR, giving one entry per CDR3 protein. Here the sample spans around 1.1 million distinct CDR3 sequences, less than 45% being singletons.

The sample taken for sequencing was blood. V gene TRBV9 combines with J gene TRBJ1-2; possible D gene TRBD1, 5 bases. The receptor was isolated from a man aged 18 to 29 in good health. For the CDR3, the DNA is TGTGCCAGCAGCGTAGGACTTTCGGGGGTTCCGGACTATGGCTACACCTTC. This encodes CASSVGLSGVPDYGYTF.